The 23 T cell receptor beta chains below were found in one sample sequenced in a study of T-cell memory formation after mild COVID-19. One entry per CDR3 protein results from TCRdb running MiXCR on the 5' RACE reads. The sample has approximately 210,000 distinct CDR3 sequences; approximately 16% are singletons. The sample consisted of PBMCs or a T cell subset sorted from them (not recorded which). These receptors were taken from an adult woman who had mild COVID-19 (a few samples of this study predate the infection). Cell type and time point are not known.

A few counts support this clonotype. The chain couples TRBV4-2 to TRBJ2-3, with D unclear. The CDR3 length is 17 residues. V lost 0 bases, J lost 0 bases, and 13 bases lay in between. Germline V gene data show CDR1 as LGHNA and CDR2 as YNFKEQ. The CDR3 here is CASSQEGLTLSTDTQYF. CDR3 in DNA: TGTGCCAGCAGCCAAGAGGGGTTAACCTTAAGCACAGATACGCAGTATTTT.

The table lists this clonotype with a few counts. The CDR3 sequence is CASSQDPTSGAKNIQYF. The CDR3 region has the DNA TGTGCCAGCAGCCAAGATCCTACTAGCGGGGCCAAAAACATTCAGTACTTC. The chain is built from TRBV3-1 and TRBJ2-4, with 9 bases matching TRBD2. CDR1 LGHDT and CDR2 YNNKEL come from the germline V gene (reference sequence). The CDR3 is 17 amino acids. V lost 0 bases, J lost 1 base, and 4 bases stayed unmatched.

This clonotype was detected only a few times. This chain joins TRBV12-3 or TRBV12-4 and TRBJ1-1, with D uncertain. This CDR3 contains 11 residues. V dropped 6 bases and J dropped 2 bases, with 4 bases sitting between them. The CDR3 region is CASRVNTEAFF. CDR3 in DNA: TGTGCCAGCAGGGTCAACACTGAAGCTTTCTTT.

This clonotype was observed a few times. The V call is TRBV5-5, the J call TRBJ2-5; D gene uncertain. Per germline, CDR1 SGHKS and CDR2 YYEKEE (reference sequence). The CDR3 loop spans 12 amino acids. Trimming removed 4 bases at V and 5 bases at J, with 9 bases between. Here the CDR3 DNA reads TGTGCCAGCAGCCCTGCTAGTGAGACCCAGTACTTC. It codes for CASSPASETQYF.

The rearrangement joins TRBV28 to TRBJ2-3; D call uncertain. V shed 6 bases and J shed 0 bases, with 13 bases lying between them. CDR1 is MDHEN and CDR2 is SYDVKM in the germline V gene. The CDR3 is 15 residues long. CDR3 sequence reads: CASSPNVYSTDTQYF. DNA for the CDR3: TGTGCCAGCAGCCCTAACGTATATAGCACAGATACGCAGTATTTT.

The chain combines TRBV4-2 with TRBJ2-1; 8 positions match TRBD2. Germline loops: CDR1 LGHNA, CDR2 YNFKEQ. The CDR3 covers 16 residues. Trimming at V came to 1 base and at J to 3 bases, leaving 5 bases not matched to a gene. This CDR3 reads CASSQVAGRDYNEQFF. CDR3 bases: TGTGCCAGCAGCCAAGTAGCGGGGAGGGACTACAATGAGCAGTTCTTC.

V and J are TRBV12-3 or TRBV12-4 and TRBJ1-5, with a tentative D call TRBD1 (6 bases). The V end was cut by 8 bases, the J end by 10 bases, with 21 bases between. The CDR3 is made up of 14 amino acids. CDR3 loop: CASSVGSVGGPQHF. For the CDR3, the DNA is TGTGCCAGCTCGGTGGGGTCTGTAGGGGGACCCCAGCATTTT.

V usage is TRBV6-6 and J usage is TRBJ2-3; 11 nucleotides match TRBD2. Trimming took 4 bases from V and 0 from J; bases not matched to a gene: 6. Germline values: CDR1 MNHNY, CDR2 SVGAGI (reference sequence). The CDR3 covers 17 residues. The CDR3 region is CASSSVGLAGSTDTQYF. The CDR3 DNA sequence: TGTGCCAGCAGTTCCGTCGGACTAGCGGGTAGCACAGATACGCAGTATTTT.

This chain joins TRBV6-2 or TRBV6-3 and TRBJ2-1; D gene unclear. Per the germline V gene, CDR1 is MNHEY and CDR2 is SVGEGT. The CDR3 covers 15 residues. V was shortened by 4 bases and J by 0 bases, with 10 bases between the two germline ends. CDR3 in DNA: TGTGCCAGCAGTTTTGTCCAAAGCTCCTACAATGAGCAGTTCTTC. This codes for CASSFVQSSYNEQFF.

This clonotype showed up just a few times. The rearrangement joins TRBV7-2 to TRBJ2-1; TRBD2 is a possible D gene (5 bases). Germline lookup yields CDR1 SGHTA and CDR2 FQGNSA. V was clipped by 0 bases and J by 4 bases, with 10 bases between them. This CDR3 comprises 15 residues. CDR3 loop: CASSLAGRLYNEQFF. The CDR3 DNA is TGTGCCAGCAGCTTAGCGGGGAGACTTTACAATGAGCAGTTCTTC.

The chain links TRBV11-2 to TRBJ1-4; D is perhaps TRBD1 (5 bases). Germline CDR1 is SGHAT and CDR2 is FQNNGV. This CDR3 has 12 residues. V gave up 4 bases and J gave up 5 bases, with 5 bases separating them. This CDR3 is CASSWGNEKLFF. CDR3 nucleotide sequence: TGTGCCAGCAGCTGGGGGAATGAAAAACTGTTTTTT.

This chain uses TRBV29-1 with TRBJ2-7; no clear D. Germline lookup yields CDR1 SQVTM and CDR2 ANQGSEA. The ends were cut back, 2 bases at V and 2 bases at J, with 13 bases in the middle. The length of the CDR3 is 14 residues. DNA of the CDR3: TGCAGCGTTGAATCTCCCCGCGGCGCCTACGAGCAGTACTTC. Residues: CSVESPRGAYEQYF.

In this sample, this clonotype turned up a few times. The gene calls are TRBV5-1 and TRBJ1-1; D gene uncertain. The V end lost 3 bases, the J end lost 0 bases, and 9 bases lay between the germline ends. Germline lookup yields CDR1 SGHRS and CDR2 YFSETQ. This CDR3 is built from 14 residues. CDR3: CASSSSDMNTEAFF. CDR3 DNA sequence: TGCGCCAGCAGCTCTAGCGACATGAACACTGAAGCTTTCTTT.

This clonotype has only a few counts. The CDR3 sequence is CSARRDSRNYGYTF. The CDR3 DNA reads TGCAGTGCCAGAAGAGACAGCCGTAACTATGGCTACACCTTC. The rearrangement links TRBV20-1 to TRBJ1-2; a possible D gene is TRBD1 (5 bases). Germline CDR1 reads DFQATT; CDR2 reads SNEGSKA (reference sequence). The CDR3 runs 14 residues. With 6 bases removed from V and 1 base from J, the gap between germline ends came to 15 bases.

The chain couples TRBV19 to TRBJ2-7, with TRBD2 identical over 9 bases. The CDR3 length is 14 residues. CDR1 is LNHDA and CDR2 is SQIVND in the germline V gene (reference sequence). The V segment lost 7 bases and the J segment 1 base; nucleotides outside the gene matches: 5. The CDR3 spells CASKSLAGSYEQYF. DNA of the CDR3: TGTGCCAGTAAATCCCTAGCGGGGTCCTACGAGCAGTACTTC.

The table lists this clonotype with a few counts. The chain carries TRBV29-1 and TRBJ2-1; 7 bases match TRBD1. After removal of 6 bases from V and 3 bases from J, the junction contained 5 bases not matched to a gene. The CDR3 consists of 13 residues. Germline loops: CDR1 SQVTM, CDR2 ANQGSEA. The CDR3 region is CSVGWTGYNEQFF. DNA of the CDR3: TGCAGCGTCGGCTGGACAGGCTACAATGAGCAGTTCTTC.

This clonotype was observed many times. This rearrangement joins TRBV29-1 to TRBJ2-1; D might be TRBD2 (6 bases). The CDR3 is 11 residues long. V was trimmed by 5 bases and J by 12 bases, leaving 14 bases between them. In germline, CDR1 is SQVTM, CDR2 ANQGSEA. Here the CDR3 DNA reads TGCAGCGTTTGGTCGGGAGTTGGGCAGTTCTTC. The encoded protein is CSVWSGVGQFF.

The V gene is TRBV12-3 or TRBV12-4, the J gene TRBJ2-1, with D possibly TRBD2 on 6 matching bases. The CDR3 is made up of 14 amino acids. The ends were cut back, 3 bases at V and 7 bases at J, with 13 bases in the middle. The CDR3 region is CASSLGGGVNEQFF. The CDR3 DNA sequence: TGTGCCAGCAGTTTGGGGGGAGGTGTTAATGAGCAGTTCTTC.

This clonotype was seen once. The V call is TRBV12-3 or TRBV12-4, the J call TRBJ2-3; 8 bases are shared with TRBD1. The CDR3 has 15 amino acids. J lost 4 bases, V lost 2 bases, and 5 bases had no gene match. CDR3 residues: CASSLQGARSDTQYF. In nucleotides, the CDR3 is TGTGCCAGCAGTTTACAGGGGGCGCGATCAGATACGCAGTATTTT.

The V and J genes are TRBV12-3 or TRBV12-4 and TRBJ2-1; the match to TRBD2 covers 8 bases. The length of the CDR3 is 19 residues. Trimming removed 5 bases from V and 2 bases from J; junction bases left unmatched: 17. The CDR3 sequence is CASSPRAGGVSQTYNEQFF. The CDR3 DNA reads TGTGCCAGCAGTCCTCGAGCCGGGGGGGTCAGTCAGACCTACAATGAGCAGTTCTTC.

The chain uses TRBV5-1 and TRBJ2-1, with D perhaps matching TRBD1 (6 bases). The CDR3 covers 15 residues. Looked up from germline, CDR1 is SGHRS and CDR2 is YFSETQ. V was pared by 3 bases and J by 6 bases, with 16 bases between. CDR3 amino acids: CASSYSTGYLNEQFF. Written as DNA, the CDR3 is TGCGCCAGCAGCTACTCAACAGGGTACCTCAATGAGCAGTTCTTC.

This clonotype was observed a handful of times. This rearrangement joins TRBV7-8 to TRBJ2-7, with 8 nucleotides matching TRBD1. V shed 4 bases and J 3 bases; nucleotides not matched to a gene: 8. The CDR3 length is 15 residues. CDR1 SGHVS and CDR2 FQNEAQ come from the germline V gene. CDR3 coding DNA: TGTGCCAGCAGCTCGTCCGGGACAGGTGACTACGAGCAGTACTTC. This codes for CASSSSGTGDYEQYF.

The chain uses TRBV25-1 and TRBJ2-2; D is unclear. CDR1 and CDR2 from the germline V gene are MGHDK and SYGVNS. This CDR3 comprises 16 residues. V was cut by 1 base and J by 1 base, with 10 bases left in between. CDR3 protein: CASSEFDTVNTGELFF. The CDR3 nucleotides read TGTGCCAGCAGTGAATTCGACACCGTGAACACCGGGGAGCTGTTTTTT.